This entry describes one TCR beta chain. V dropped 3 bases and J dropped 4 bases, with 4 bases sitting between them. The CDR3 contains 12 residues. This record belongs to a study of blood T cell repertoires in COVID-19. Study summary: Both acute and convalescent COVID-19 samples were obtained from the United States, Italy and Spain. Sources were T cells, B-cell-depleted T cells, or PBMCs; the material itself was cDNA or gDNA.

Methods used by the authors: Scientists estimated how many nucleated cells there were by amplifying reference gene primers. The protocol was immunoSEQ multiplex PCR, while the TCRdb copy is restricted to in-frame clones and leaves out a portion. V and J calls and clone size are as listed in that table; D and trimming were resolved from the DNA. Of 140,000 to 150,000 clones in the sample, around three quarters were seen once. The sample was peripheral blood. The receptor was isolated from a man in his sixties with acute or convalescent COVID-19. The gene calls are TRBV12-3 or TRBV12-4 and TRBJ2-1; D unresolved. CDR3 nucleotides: TGTGCCAGCAGTTTTAATTACAATGAGCAGTTCTTC. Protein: CASSFNYNEQFF.